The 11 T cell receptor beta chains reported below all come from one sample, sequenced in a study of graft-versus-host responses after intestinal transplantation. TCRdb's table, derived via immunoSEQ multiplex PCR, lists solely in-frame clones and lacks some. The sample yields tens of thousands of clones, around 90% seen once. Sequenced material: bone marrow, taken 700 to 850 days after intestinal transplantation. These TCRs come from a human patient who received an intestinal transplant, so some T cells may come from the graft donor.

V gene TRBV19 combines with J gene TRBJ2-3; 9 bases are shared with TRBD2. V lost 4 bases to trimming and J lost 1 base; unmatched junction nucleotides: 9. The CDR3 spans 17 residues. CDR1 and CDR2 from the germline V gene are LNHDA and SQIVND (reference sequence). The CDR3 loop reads CASSTTIAGEGTDTQYF. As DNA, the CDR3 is TGTGCCAGTAGTACGACTATAGCGGGAGAAGGCACAGATACGCAGTATTTT. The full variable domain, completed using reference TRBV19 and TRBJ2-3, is DGGITQSPKYLFRKEGQNVTLSCEQNLNHDAMYWYRQDPGQGLRLIYYSQIVNDFQKGDIAEGYSVSREKKESFPLTVTSAQKNPTAFYLCASSTTIAGEGTDTQYFGPGTRLTVL.

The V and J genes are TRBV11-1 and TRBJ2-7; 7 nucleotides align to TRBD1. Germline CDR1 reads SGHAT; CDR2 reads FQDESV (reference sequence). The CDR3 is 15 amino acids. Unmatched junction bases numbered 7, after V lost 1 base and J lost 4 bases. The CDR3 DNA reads TGTGCCAGCAGCTTAGAACCGGGACAGCGGTACGAGCAGTACTTC. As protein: CASSLEPGQRYEQYF.

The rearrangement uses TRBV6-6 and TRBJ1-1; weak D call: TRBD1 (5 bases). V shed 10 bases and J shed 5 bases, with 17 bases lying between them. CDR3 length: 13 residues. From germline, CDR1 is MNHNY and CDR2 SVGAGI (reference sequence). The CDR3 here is CATTLGASTEAFF. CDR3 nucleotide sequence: TGTGCCACCACCCTTGGGGCGAGTACTGAAGCTTTCTTT.

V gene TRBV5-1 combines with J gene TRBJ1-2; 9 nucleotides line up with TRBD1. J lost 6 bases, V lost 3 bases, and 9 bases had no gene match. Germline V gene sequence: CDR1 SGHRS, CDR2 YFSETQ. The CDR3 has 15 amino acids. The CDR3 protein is CASSSTPGTGNGYTF. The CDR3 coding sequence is TGCGCCAGCAGCTCTACCCCCGGGACAGGGAATGGCTACACCTTC.

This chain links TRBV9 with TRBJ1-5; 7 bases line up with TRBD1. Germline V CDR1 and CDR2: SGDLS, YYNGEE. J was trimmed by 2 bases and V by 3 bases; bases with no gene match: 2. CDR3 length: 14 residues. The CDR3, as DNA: TGTGCCAGCAGCGCAGGGGGAGGCAATCAGCCCCAGCATTTT. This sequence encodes CASSAGGGNQPQHF.

The CDR3 coding sequence is TGTGCCAGCAGCCCAGCCGGACAGGGGGAAGAGACCCAGTACTTC. This codes for CASSPAGQGEETQYF. V gene TRBV7-3 combines with J gene TRBJ2-5; TRBD1 matches 10 bases. The germline CDR1 and CDR2 sequences are SGHTA and FQGTGA. CDR3 length: 15 amino acids. V gave up 5 bases and J gave up 3 bases; unmatched junction bases: 6.

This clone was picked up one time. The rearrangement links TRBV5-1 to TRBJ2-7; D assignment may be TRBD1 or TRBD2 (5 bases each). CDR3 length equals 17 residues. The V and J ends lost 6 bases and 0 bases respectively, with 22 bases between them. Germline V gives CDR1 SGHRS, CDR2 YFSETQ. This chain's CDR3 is CASNPFPSRESSYEQYF. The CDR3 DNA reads TGCGCCAGCAACCCTTTCCCCAGCAGGGAGAGCTCCTACGAGCAGTACTTC.

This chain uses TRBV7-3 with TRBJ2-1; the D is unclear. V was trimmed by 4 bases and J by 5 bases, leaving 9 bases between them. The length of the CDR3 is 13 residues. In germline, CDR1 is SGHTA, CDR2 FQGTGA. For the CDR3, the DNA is TGTGCCAGCAGCTCGGACGTGAACAATGAGCAGTTCTTC. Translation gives CASSSDVNNEQFF.

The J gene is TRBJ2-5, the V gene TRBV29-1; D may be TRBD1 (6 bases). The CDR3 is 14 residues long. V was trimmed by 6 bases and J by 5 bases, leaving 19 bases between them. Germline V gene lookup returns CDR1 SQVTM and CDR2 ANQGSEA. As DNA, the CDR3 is TGCAGCGTAGATACAGGGAACGTTGGGGAGACCCAGTACTTC. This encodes CSVDTGNVGETQYF. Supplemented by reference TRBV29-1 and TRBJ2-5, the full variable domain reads SAVISQKPSRDICQRGTSLTIQCQVDSQVTMMFWYRQQPGQSLTLIATANQGSEATYESGFVIDKFPISRPNLTFSTLTVSNMSPEDSSIYLCSVDTGNVGETQYFGPGTRLLVL.

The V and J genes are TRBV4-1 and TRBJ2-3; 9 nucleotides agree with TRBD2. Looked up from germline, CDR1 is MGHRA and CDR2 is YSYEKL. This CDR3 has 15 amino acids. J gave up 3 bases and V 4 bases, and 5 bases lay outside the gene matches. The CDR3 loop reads CASSPQREETDTQYF. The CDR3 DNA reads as TGCGCCAGCAGCCCACAGCGGGAGGAAACAGATACGCAGTATTTT.

The DNA for the CDR3 is TGTGCCAGCAGCGTAGGAGGGCCAAGAGCGCACAATGAGCAGTTCTTC. Amino acids: CASSVGGPRAHNEQFF. The chain employs TRBV9 and TRBJ2-1; the D gene is possibly TRBD2 (5 bases). The CDR3 sequence is 16 residues long. V lost 0 bases, J lost 5 bases, and 15 bases lay in between. CDR1 is SGDLS and CDR2 is YYNGEE in the germline V gene.